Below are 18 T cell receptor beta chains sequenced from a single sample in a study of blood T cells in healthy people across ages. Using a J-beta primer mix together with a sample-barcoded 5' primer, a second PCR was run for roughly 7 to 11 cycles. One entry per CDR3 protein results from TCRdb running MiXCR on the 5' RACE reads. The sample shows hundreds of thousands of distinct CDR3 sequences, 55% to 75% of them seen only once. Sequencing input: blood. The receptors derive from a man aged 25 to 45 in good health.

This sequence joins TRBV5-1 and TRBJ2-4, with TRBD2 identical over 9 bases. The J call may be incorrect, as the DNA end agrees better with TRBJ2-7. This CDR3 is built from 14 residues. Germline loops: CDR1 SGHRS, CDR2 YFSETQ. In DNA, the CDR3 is TGCGCCAGCAGGGGGGGACTAGCCGATTACGAGCAGTACTTC. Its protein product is CASRGGLADYEQYF.

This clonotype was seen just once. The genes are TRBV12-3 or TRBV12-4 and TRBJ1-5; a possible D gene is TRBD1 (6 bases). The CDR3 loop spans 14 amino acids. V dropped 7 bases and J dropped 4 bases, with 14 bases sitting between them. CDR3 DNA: TGTGCCAGCACTGCCGGGACACAAAATCAGCCCCAGCATTTT. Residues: CASTAGTQNQPQHF.

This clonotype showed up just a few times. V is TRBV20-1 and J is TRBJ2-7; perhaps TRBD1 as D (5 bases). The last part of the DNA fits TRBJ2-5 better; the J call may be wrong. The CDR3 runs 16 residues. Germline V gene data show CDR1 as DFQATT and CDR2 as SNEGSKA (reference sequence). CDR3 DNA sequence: TGCAGTGCTAGAGATCTGCGGCAGGGTTCGGGAGAGACCCAGTACTTC. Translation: CSARDLRQGSGETQYF.

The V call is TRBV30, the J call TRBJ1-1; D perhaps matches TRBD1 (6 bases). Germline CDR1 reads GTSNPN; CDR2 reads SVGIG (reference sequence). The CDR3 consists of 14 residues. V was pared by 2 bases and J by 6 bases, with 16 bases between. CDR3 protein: CAWSPVQGFAEAFF. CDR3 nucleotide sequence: TGTGCCTGGAGTCCAGTACAGGGATTTGCTGAAGCTTTCTTT.

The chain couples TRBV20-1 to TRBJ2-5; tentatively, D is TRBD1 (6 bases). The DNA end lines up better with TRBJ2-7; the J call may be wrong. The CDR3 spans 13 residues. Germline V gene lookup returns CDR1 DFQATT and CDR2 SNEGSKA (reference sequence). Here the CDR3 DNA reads TGCAGTGCTAGAAAGCAGGGGCGCTACGAGCAGTACTTC. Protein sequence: CSARKQGRYEQYF.

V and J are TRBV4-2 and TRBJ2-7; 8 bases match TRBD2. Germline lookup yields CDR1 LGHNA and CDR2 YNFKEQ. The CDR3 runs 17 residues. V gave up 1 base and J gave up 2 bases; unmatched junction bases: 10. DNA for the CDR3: TGTGCCAGCAGCCAAGTTTATGTCGGGACTAGTCCCTACGAGCAGTACTTC. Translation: CASSQVYVGTSPYEQYF.

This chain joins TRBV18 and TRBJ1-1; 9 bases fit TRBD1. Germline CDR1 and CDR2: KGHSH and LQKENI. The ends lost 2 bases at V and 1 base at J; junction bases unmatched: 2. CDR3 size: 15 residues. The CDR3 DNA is TGTGCCAGCTCACCAATGACAGGGGGGAACACTGAAGCTTTCTTT. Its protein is CASSPMTGGNTEAFF.

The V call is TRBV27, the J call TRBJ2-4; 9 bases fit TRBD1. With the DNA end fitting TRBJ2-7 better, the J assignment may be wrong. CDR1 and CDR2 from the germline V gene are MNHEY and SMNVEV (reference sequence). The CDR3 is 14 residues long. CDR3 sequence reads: CASSFTGQGYEQYF. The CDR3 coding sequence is TGTGCCAGCAGTTTCACGGGACAGGGCTACGAGCAGTACTTC.

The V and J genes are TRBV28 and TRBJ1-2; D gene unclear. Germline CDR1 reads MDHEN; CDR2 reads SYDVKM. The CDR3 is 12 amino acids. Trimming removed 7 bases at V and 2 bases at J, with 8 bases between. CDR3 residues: CASMDINYGYTF. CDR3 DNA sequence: TGTGCCAGCATGGATATCAACTATGGCTACACCTTC.

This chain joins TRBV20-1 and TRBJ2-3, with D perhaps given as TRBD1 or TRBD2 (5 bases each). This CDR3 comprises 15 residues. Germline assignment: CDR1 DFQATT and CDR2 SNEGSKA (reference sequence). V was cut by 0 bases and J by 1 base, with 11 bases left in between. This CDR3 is CSARDTRGRTDTQYF. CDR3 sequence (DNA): TGCAGTGCTAGAGATACTAGGGGCCGCACAGATACGCAGTATTTT.

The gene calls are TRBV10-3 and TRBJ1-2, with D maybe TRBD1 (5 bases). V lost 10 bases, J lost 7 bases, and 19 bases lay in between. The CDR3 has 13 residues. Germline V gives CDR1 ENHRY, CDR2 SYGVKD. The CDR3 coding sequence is TGTGCCACTAAGGCGGGGGAAAAGCGTGGCTACACCTTC. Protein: CATKAGEKRGYTF.

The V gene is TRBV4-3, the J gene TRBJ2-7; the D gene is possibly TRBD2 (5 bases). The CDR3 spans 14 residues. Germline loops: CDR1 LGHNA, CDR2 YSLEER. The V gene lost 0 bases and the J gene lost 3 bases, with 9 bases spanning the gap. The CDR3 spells CASSQEYGGYEQYF. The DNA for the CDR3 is TGCGCCAGCAGCCAAGAGTATGGAGGCTACGAGCAGTACTTC.

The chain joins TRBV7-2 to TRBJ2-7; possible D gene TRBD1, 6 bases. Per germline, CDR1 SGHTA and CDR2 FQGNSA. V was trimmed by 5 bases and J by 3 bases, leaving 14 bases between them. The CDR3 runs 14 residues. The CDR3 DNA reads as TGTGCCAGCAGCCGACAGGATGGGCTCTACGAGCAGTACTTC. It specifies CASSRQDGLYEQYF.

CDR3 nucleotide sequence: TGTGCCAGCAGCGTAGAGACGGCGACGCATGAGCAGTTCTTC. Translated: CASSVETATHEQFF. V and J are TRBV9 and TRBJ2-1; D is undetermined. Between the trimmed V and J ends, which lost 0 bases and 8 bases, there was a span of 12 bases. The CDR3 is 14 residues long. In germline, CDR1 is SGDLS, CDR2 YYNGEE.

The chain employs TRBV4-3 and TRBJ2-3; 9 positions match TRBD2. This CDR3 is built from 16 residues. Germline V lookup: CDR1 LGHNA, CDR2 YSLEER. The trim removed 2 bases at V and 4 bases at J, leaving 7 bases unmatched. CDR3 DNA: TGCGCCAGCAGCCAATATAGCGGGAGAGGTGCAGATACGCAGTATTTT. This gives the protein CASSQYSGRGADTQYF.

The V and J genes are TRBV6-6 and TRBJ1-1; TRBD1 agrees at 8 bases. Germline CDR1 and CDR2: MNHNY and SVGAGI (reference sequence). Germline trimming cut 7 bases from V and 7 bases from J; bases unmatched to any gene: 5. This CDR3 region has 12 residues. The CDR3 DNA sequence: TGTGCCAGCACTATCGACAGGGGTGAAGCTTTCTTT. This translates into CASTIDRGEAFF.

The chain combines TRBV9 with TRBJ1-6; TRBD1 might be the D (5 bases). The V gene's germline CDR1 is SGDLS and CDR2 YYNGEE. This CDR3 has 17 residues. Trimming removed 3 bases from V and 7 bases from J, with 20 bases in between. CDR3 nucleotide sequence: TGTGCCAGCAGCGCAGAAATTCGAGGGACGGTGAATTCACCCCTCCACTTT. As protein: CASSAEIRGTVNSPLHF. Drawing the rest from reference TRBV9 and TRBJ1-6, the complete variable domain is DSGVTQTPKHLITATGQRVTLRCSPRSGDLSVYWYQQSLDQGLQFLIQYYNGEERAKGNILERFSAQQFPDLHSELNLSSLELGDSALYFCASSAEIRGTVNSPLHFGNGTRLTVT.

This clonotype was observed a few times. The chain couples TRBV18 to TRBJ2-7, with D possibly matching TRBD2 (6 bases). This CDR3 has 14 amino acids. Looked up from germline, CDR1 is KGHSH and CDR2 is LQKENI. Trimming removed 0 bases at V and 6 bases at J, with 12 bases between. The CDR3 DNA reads TGTGCCAGCTCACCACCGGAGGGAGCTGGCGAGCAGTACTTC. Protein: CASSPPEGAGEQYF.